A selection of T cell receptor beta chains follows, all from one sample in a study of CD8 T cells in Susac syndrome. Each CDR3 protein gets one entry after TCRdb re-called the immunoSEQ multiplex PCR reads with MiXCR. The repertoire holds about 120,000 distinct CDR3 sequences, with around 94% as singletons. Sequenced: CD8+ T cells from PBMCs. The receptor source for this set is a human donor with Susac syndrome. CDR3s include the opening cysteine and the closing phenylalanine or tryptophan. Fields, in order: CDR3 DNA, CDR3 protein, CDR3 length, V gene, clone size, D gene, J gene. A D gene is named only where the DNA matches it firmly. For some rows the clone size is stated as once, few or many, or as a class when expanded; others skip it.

CDR3 DNA: TGCAGCGTTGAGCCGGGTTCGATCTATGGCTACACCTTC
CDR3 protein: CSVEPGSIYGYTF
CDR3 length: 13
V gene: TRBV29-1
clone size: once
D gene: .
J gene: TRBJ1-2

CDR3 DNA: TGTGCCAGCAGCCCGGGCCCGGGGCAGTTCTTC
CDR3 protein: CASSPGPGQFF
CDR3 length: 11
V gene: TRBV12-3/TRBV12-4
clone size: .
D gene: .
J gene: TRBJ2-1

CDR3 DNA: TGTGCCAGCCGAGGGGCTACCTACGAGCAGTACTTC
CDR3 protein: CASRGATYEQYF
CDR3 length: 12
V gene: TRBV19
clone size: .
D gene: .
J gene: TRBJ2-7

CDR3 DNA: TGTGCCAGCAGCTCGCCTTTACTAGTACGGCAGTTCTTC
CDR3 protein: CASSSPLLVRQFF
CDR3 length: 13
V gene: TRBV5-6
clone size: .
D gene: .
J gene: TRBJ2-1

CDR3 DNA: TGCAGTGCGGAATACCCGGACCGGGTAAAATTTTTTGACTATGGCTACACCTTC
CDR3 protein: CSAEYPDRVKFFDYGYTF
CDR3 length: 18
V gene: TRBV20-1
clone size: .
D gene: .
J gene: TRBJ1-2

CDR3 DNA: TGTGCCAGCAGTTACTCGGGCCAAGAGACCCAGTACTTC
CDR3 protein: CASSYSGQETQYF
CDR3 length: 13
V gene: TRBV6-5
clone size: .
D gene: .
J gene: TRBJ2-5

CDR3 DNA: TGCAGTGCTTCCGGGGACCTCCGAAGGGACTATGGCTACACCTTC
CDR3 protein: CSASGDLRRDYGYTF
CDR3 length: 15
V gene: TRBV20-1
clone size: .
D gene: .
J gene: TRBJ1-2

CDR3 DNA: TGCAGTGCTAGGCCTAGCGGGGGTCAGGAAGAGACCCAGTACTTC
CDR3 protein: CSARPSGGQEETQYF
CDR3 length: 15
V gene: TRBV20-1
clone size: .
D gene: TRBD2
J gene: TRBJ2-5

CDR3 DNA: TGTGCCAGCAGTCGGACTAGCGGGGTTGTAGATACGCAGTATTTT
CDR3 protein: CASSRTSGVVDTQYF
CDR3 length: 15
V gene: TRBV12-3/TRBV12-4
clone size: .
D gene: TRBD2
J gene: TRBJ2-3

CDR3 DNA: TGCAGTGCTAGCCGCAGAGTCCCCCGGACAGGGAGACACGAGCAGTACTTC
CDR3 protein: CSASRRVPRTGRHEQYF
CDR3 length: 17
V gene: TRBV20-1
clone size: once
D gene: TRBD1
J gene: TRBJ2-7

CDR3 DNA: TGCGCCAGCAGCTGGGGAGTGACAACCTCCTACGAGCAGTACTTC
CDR3 protein: CASSWGVTTSYEQYF
CDR3 length: 15
V gene: TRBV5-1
clone size: .
D gene: .
J gene: TRBJ2-7

CDR3 DNA: TGTGCCTGTCGCTCAGGGGGGGATACGCAGTATTTT
CDR3 protein: CACRSGGDTQYF
CDR3 length: 12
V gene: TRBV30
clone size: .
D gene: .
J gene: TRBJ2-3

CDR3 DNA: TGTGCCAGCAGCGTATTTGGGTCGAACACTGAAGCTTTCTTT
CDR3 protein: CASSVFGSNTEAFF
CDR3 length: 14
V gene: TRBV9
clone size: .
D gene: .
J gene: TRBJ1-1

CDR3 DNA: TGTGCCAGCAGCCGTCCTACAGGGCAGGTTGGCACTGAAGCTTTCTTT
CDR3 protein: CASSRPTGQVGTEAFF
CDR3 length: 16
V gene: TRBV7-9
clone size: .
D gene: .
J gene: TRBJ1-1

CDR3 DNA: TGTGCCACCAGCAGAGATGAGGGGTCCGAAAAACTGTTTTTT
CDR3 protein: CATSRDEGSEKLFF
CDR3 length: 14
V gene: TRBV15
clone size: .
D gene: .
J gene: TRBJ1-4

CDR3 DNA: TGCAGCGCCACTAGCGGGAACACCGGGGAGCTGTTTTTT
CDR3 protein: CSATSGNTGELFF
CDR3 length: 13
V gene: TRBV29-1
clone size: .
D gene: TRBD2
J gene: TRBJ2-2